This T cell receptor (beta chain) was profiled in a study of a mutant IDH1 vaccine in newly diagnosed glioma (dated by TCRdb to 2020 to 2023). Context from the whole study: Of the 25 to 40 treated patients, approximately 62% were male and around 40% were female, and the mean age was approximately 41 years. Before enrollment, patients had received standard therapy of radiotherapy alone, temozolomide alone, or radiochemotherapy with temozolomide; most received the combination. Six visits were used for peripheral blood collection: V03 (baseline), V05, V07, V10, V12 and V13. For exploratory analyses, longitudinal TCRB deep sequencing was carried out in some 25 treated patients wherever samples were available.

According to the germline V gene (reference sequence), CDR1 reads LNHNV and CDR2 reads YYDKDF. Trimmed from V: 6 bases; trimmed from J: 5 bases; junction bases lacking a gene match: 8. The CDR3 runs 15 residues from the cysteine to the phenylalanine. CDR3 DNA is the only sequence kept; it has 45 bases, read in frame from the first base. Overall study results and their limits: The authors stated that sample limitations prevented analyses of patient blood samples from being reproduced. Pseudoprogression seemed to be unrelated to changes in the top peripheral T cell clonotypes found by TCRB sequencing. Selection of PBMC samples for TCRB deep sequencing was based on availability. Across multiple MHC alleles, vaccine-induced immune responses were seen in just over 90% of patients.

Libraries were made using the immunoSEQ multiplex PCR assay. Rearranged TCR beta chain sequences were amplified using the hsTCRB Kit according to the manufacturer's protocol. Sequencing of TCRB libraries was carried out on an Illumina MiSeq. The published analysis was carried out like this. Demultiplexing, trimming and gene mapping were performed with the kit vendor's proprietary platform. TCRdb limited this immuneACCESS table to in-frame rearrangements with V and J called. A share of clones is missing; checked studies link under half to unresolved V genes, and the rest is unexplained. The DNA was the basis for D and trimming; V, J and clone size are from that table. Recorded for this sample are about 59,000 clones; about 91% of them occurred a single time. Of the sample, 2% to 3% falls within the top ten clones. Of note for this clone: What antigen it recognizes has not been identified. Base quality data are lacking; no much larger clone is found one base away.

The time point label here, explained by the study, means: baseline, week 1 (first vaccination visit). This specimen's treatment or condition label, per the study, means: pre-vaccination baseline after standard-of-care therapy. All donors had newly diagnosed IDH1-mutant astrocytomas of WHO grade 3 or 4 that showed loss of nuclear ATRX. The samples were drawn from NOA16, a multicentre, single-arm, open-label phase I trial in Germany that tested a mutant IDH1 peptide vaccine in humans for the first time. Visit V03 blood draws served as the baseline sample for immunogenicity testing. Genomic DNA for TCRB sequencing was extracted from EDTA blood using the DNeasy Blood and Tissue Kit.

The clonotype originates from a man between 50 and 59 years old with glioma. The V and J segments used are TRBV15 and TRBJ1-4; 8 nucleotides in the junction match TRBD1. This sample comprised PBMCs, obtained from a glioma patient treated with radiotherapy, temozolomide or both. CDR3 region: CATSPTDRANEKLFF. The sequence in DNA is TGTGCCACCAGTCCTACGGACAGGGCGAATGAAAAACTGTTTTTT.